This T cell receptor beta chain was retrieved from a study of Ad26.COV2.S vaccination and SARS-CoV-2 variants. Documented treatment: around 19 received Ad26.COV2.S at low or high dose, single or two shots; roughly five received placebo; per-sample allocation not given. On day 63 after the first injection, vaccine and placebo recipients gave samples. Profiled with immunoSEQ multiplex PCR; TCRdb holds only in-frame clones, not every one. The table includes about 460,000 clones, roughly nine tenths detected once. Germline loops: CDR1 MDHEN, CDR2 SYDVKM. The V end was cut by 3 bases, the J end by 0 bases, with 9 bases between. The CDR3 length is 16 residues.

The chain uses TRBV28 and TRBJ2-6; D not certain. The source is a person between 18 and 60 years old who received the Ad26.COV2.S COVID-19 vaccine or a placebo. The sample consisted of peripheral blood, taken in a trial of Ad26.COV2.S vaccine versus placebo. The CDR3 loop is CASSFADTSGANVLTF. For the CDR3, the DNA is TGTGCCAGCAGTTTCGCAGACACCTCTGGGGCCAACGTCCTGACTTTC.